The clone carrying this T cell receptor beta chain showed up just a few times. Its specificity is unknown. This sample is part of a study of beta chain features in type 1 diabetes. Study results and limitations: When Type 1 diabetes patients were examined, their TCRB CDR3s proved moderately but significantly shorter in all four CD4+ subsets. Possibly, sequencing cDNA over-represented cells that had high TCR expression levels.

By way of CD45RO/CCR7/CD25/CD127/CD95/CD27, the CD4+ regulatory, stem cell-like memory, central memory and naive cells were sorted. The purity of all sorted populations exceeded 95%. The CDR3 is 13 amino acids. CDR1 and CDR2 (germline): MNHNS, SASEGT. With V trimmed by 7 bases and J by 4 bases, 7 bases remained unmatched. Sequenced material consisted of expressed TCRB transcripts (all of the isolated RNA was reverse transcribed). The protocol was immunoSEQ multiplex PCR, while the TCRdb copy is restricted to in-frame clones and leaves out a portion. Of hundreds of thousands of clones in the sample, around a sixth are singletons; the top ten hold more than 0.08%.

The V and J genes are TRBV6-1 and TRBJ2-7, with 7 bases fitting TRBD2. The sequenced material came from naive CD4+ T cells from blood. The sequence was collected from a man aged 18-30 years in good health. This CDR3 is CASNAGDMYEQYF. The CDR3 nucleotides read TGTGCCAGCAACGCGGGAGACATGTACGAGCAGTACTTC.